This record concerns one T cell receptor (beta chain) sequence. This clonotype was observed many times. No antigen is known for it. Base quality data are lacking; no much larger clone is found one base away. The sample is drawn from a study of T cells in Graves' hyperthyroidism and ophthalmopathy (dated by TCRdb to about 2019). Context from the whole study: Peripheral blood was sampled at the time of initial diagnosis, prior to any treatment. Prospective prediction of ophthalmopathy was tested in an independent validation cohort of approximately 19 hyperthyroidism patients and 15 to 17 patients who later progressed to ophthalmopathy. Once sampling was done, hyperthyroidism patients were given methimazole at a starting dose of 30 mg daily, whereas ophthalmopathy patients were given high-dose intravenous methylprednisolone. The paper reports TCR Vbeta CDR3 sequencing of fewer than 150 peripheral blood samples: around 41 ophthalmopathy, under 80 hyperthyroidism and around 17 progressor patients. The approximately 97 discovery patients were randomly divided into training and test sets at a 7:3 ratio. The study also compared thyroid tissue and blood T-cell repertoires from about 6 Graves' hyperthyroidism patients. To identify distinguishing TCR V-J signatures, a discovery cohort of some 99 patients was used, comprising approximately 40 with Graves' ophthalmopathy and under 60 with stable Graves' hyperthyroidism.

Stable Graves' hyperthyroidism was defined as no progression to ophthalmopathy during 18 months of follow-up. Hyperthyroidism patients were newly diagnosed, had a disease duration of under 2 months, and were aged 18 to 65 years. The study excluded patients with uncontrolled infections, other autoimmune diseases, pregnancy or lactation. Diagnoses relied on clinical symptoms, serum thyroxine and TRAb, thyroid ultrasound and orbital computed tomography. PBMCs were isolated from about 9.2 ml of fresh peripheral blood by Ficoll-Paque density gradient centrifugation. Total RNA was extracted using Trizol reagent, and RNA quality was assessed on an Agilent 2100 Bioanalyzer. Measured from the cysteine to the phenylalanine, the CDR3 is 16 residues long. Just CDR3 DNA is preserved here, 48 bases in frame from base 1. CDR1 is given as SGHKS and CDR2 as YYEKEE, both from the germline V gene (reference sequence). V gives up 2 bases and J gives up 9 bases, and the segment between their germline ends measures 18 bases.

Overall study outcomes, separate from this receptor: In cross-validation, a model built on a 13 V-J signature told ophthalmopathy apart from stable hyperthyroidism with approximately 91% sensitivity and approximately 81% specificity, and in testing the same model reached 80%/75%. Most expanded thyroid clonotypes (frequency above 0.001) were also detected in blood, a finding suggesting that blood repertoires may reflect thyroid immune responses. During validation, the model predicted progression to ophthalmopathy a median of roughly 7.1 months ahead of onset, with approximately 71% sensitivity and 72.22% specificity. No statistical method was used to fix the sample size in advance, and group allocation was not hidden from the investigators.

Amplification of TCR beta CDR3 regions was carried out from RNA transcripts. For the first round of RT-PCR on the TCR CDR3, the HTBI primer set was used together with the Qiagen OneStep RT-PCR kit. A second multiplex PCR round built the libraries, followed by size selection and purification. The libraries were sequenced on an Illumina HiSeq2000 using paired-end 100 bp reads. Processing in the source paper ran as follows. SOAPnuke was used to process the raw data, removing reads that contained adapters or uncalled bases, had a mean Phred below 15, or lacked an exact match to the constant primer or identifier. High-quality paired reads were merged with COPE v1.2.5, and unique nucleotide sequences were defined as clonotypes. MiTCR v1.1 was used to align the clonotypes against IMGT TRBV, TRBD and TRBJ reference segments. The analysis was restricted to V-J combinations with a frequency above 0.0001, which together covered 99% to 99.2% of the repertoires. A TCS score was defined as the ratio of F50 (clonal expansion) to E x V (chaos), with BLOSUM62-based TCRdist applied between CDR3 peptides within each V-J. Welch's t-statistics and random forest reduced several hundred V-J features to 10 to 15, which were used in a naive Bayes classifier (R e1071). TCRdb handled the public reads itself, with Q25 trimming in fastp and clone calling in MiXCR, and kept productive beta chains. Every CDR3 protein is listed once, alongside the most common genes and DNA of its rows. For this entry, the V and J calls and clone size follow TCRdb and not the study's own pipeline. This sample has 350,000 to 400,000 distinct CDR3 sequences in its table, and 15% of those were observed once. In total, the top ten clones hold around a third of the sample.

The V gene is TRBV5-5 and the J gene is TRBJ1-6; the D gene cannot be named for sure. Sequenced input: blood. The sequence derives from a woman aged 25 to 39 with Graves' hyperthyroidism. The CDR3 protein is CASSLGGLIRGSPLHF. The nucleotides are TGTGCCAGCAGCTTAGGAGGACTTATCCGTGGTTCACCCCTCCACTTT.